This T cell receptor (beta chain) was retrieved from a study of metastatic and nonmetastatic thyroid tumors. TCRdb re-clonotyped the PCR reads via MiXCR. This sample has 20,000 to 25,000 clones, with roughly a sixth found just once. Each patient came to thyroid surgery without any prior treatment (of any kind). Germline CDR1 is MNHEY and CDR2 is SVGAGI. The CDR3 contains 18 residues. Trimming took 5 bases from V and 1 from J; bases not matched to a gene: 11. This clone was detected ten times or more. The TCR sequence derives from a female donor with papillary thyroid cancer or a benign thyroid nodule (not recorded which). Some clones in this sample may be carry-over from other donors' samples. The sample was blood. The chain links TRBV6-5 to TRBJ1-5; 10 bases are a match to TRBD1. CDR3 coding DNA: TGTGCCAGCAGTCCAATGGGGACAGGGGACCAAAGCAATCAGCCCCAGCATTTT. It specifies CASSPMGTGDQSNQPQHF.